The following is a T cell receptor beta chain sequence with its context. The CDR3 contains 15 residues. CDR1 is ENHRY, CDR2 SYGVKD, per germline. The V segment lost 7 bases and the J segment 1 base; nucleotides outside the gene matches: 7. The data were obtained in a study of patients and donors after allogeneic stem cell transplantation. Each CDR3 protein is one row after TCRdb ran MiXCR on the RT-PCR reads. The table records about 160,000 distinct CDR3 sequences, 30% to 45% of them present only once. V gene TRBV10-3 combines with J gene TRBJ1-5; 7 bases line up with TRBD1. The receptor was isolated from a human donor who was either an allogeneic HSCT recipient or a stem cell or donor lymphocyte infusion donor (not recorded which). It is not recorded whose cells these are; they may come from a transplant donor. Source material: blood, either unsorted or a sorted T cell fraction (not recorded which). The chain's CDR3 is CAIIGTGASNQPQHF. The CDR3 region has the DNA TGTGCCATCATTGGTACAGGGGCGAGCAATCAGCCCCAGCATTTT.